These T cell receptor beta chains were read from a single sample in a study of graft-versus-host responses after intestinal transplantation. TCRdb's table, derived via immunoSEQ multiplex PCR, lists solely in-frame clones and lacks some. The sample has more than 90,000 clones, 90% to 95% seen once; the top ten hold roughly 0.49%. The antigens these receptors bind are not known. Material: unstimulated CD8+ T cells sorted from spleen or lymph node cells, obtained before intestinal transplant. The receptors were sampled from a human donor who received an intestinal transplant. The conserved cysteine and the conserved F or W are not part of the CDR3 here. Fields, in order: V gene, J gene, CDR3 protein.

TRBV12-5	TRBJ2-5	ASGAAARWQETQY
TRBV29-1	TRBJ2-1	SVAGTSGNEQF
TRBV9	TRBJ2-2	ASSVKRGQDTPNTGELF
TRBV5-1	TRBJ2-7	ASSLGWAGGPNIEQY
TRBV7-9	TRBJ1-2	ASSLWSGYGYT
TRBV4-1	TRBJ1-2	ASSHPGQGAKGYT
TRBV7-9	TRBJ2-4	ASSPTGVGIKNIQY
TRBV27	TRBJ1-1	ASSPLGTGRAF
TRBV5-6	TRBJ1-5	ASSPGQGAQPQH
TRBV7-9	TRBJ2-6	ASSPSLISGANVLT
TRBV19	TRBJ2-7	ASSSGVGSYEQY
TRBV11-2	TRBJ1-2	ASSPGQNYGYT
TRBV2	TRBJ1-4	ASSELAGRWEKLF
TRBV29-1	TRBJ1-1	SVDGGEAF
TRBV5-1	TRBJ2-5	ASSSLTNQETQY
TRBV28	TRBJ2-3	ASFQGVSNTDTQY
TRBV4-2	TRBJ2-3	ASSQEYGTSGSTDTQY
TRBV5-4	TRBJ2-1	ASSPVEGSVDSSYNEQF
TRBV7-9	TRBJ1-1	ASSTSAGYGEAF
TRBV13	TRBJ2-1	ASSLRIDSYNEQF
TRBV28	TRBJ2-1	ASSSLAGAPPEQF
TRBV7-9	TRBJ1-1	ATTLENTEAF
TRBV6-1	TRBJ2-7	ATRRTGGDEQY
TRBV19	TRBJ2-1	ASSPGTSGRAQYNEQF
TRBV10-1	TRBJ2-1	ASSESPHSNEQF
TRBV7-2	TRBJ2-5	ASSPRGWAQMGETQY
TRBV29-1	TRBJ1-1	SVEYENDFEAF
TRBV9	TRBJ1-2	ASSGQTGNYGYT
TRBV9	TRBJ2-2	ASSVVLAGGPGELF
TRBV7-6	TRBJ2-7	ASSILTGATYEQY
TRBV10-3	TRBJ2-1	AVGTSDYNEQF
TRBV6-5	-	ASSPGGTNTGELF
TRBV27	TRBJ2-1	ASSFEGRANEQF
TRBV7-9	TRBJ2-5	ASSFIAENGETQY
TRBV5-6	TRBJ2-1	ASSFGLAGLSEQF
TRBV5-6	TRBJ1-2	ATEIPGQYGYT